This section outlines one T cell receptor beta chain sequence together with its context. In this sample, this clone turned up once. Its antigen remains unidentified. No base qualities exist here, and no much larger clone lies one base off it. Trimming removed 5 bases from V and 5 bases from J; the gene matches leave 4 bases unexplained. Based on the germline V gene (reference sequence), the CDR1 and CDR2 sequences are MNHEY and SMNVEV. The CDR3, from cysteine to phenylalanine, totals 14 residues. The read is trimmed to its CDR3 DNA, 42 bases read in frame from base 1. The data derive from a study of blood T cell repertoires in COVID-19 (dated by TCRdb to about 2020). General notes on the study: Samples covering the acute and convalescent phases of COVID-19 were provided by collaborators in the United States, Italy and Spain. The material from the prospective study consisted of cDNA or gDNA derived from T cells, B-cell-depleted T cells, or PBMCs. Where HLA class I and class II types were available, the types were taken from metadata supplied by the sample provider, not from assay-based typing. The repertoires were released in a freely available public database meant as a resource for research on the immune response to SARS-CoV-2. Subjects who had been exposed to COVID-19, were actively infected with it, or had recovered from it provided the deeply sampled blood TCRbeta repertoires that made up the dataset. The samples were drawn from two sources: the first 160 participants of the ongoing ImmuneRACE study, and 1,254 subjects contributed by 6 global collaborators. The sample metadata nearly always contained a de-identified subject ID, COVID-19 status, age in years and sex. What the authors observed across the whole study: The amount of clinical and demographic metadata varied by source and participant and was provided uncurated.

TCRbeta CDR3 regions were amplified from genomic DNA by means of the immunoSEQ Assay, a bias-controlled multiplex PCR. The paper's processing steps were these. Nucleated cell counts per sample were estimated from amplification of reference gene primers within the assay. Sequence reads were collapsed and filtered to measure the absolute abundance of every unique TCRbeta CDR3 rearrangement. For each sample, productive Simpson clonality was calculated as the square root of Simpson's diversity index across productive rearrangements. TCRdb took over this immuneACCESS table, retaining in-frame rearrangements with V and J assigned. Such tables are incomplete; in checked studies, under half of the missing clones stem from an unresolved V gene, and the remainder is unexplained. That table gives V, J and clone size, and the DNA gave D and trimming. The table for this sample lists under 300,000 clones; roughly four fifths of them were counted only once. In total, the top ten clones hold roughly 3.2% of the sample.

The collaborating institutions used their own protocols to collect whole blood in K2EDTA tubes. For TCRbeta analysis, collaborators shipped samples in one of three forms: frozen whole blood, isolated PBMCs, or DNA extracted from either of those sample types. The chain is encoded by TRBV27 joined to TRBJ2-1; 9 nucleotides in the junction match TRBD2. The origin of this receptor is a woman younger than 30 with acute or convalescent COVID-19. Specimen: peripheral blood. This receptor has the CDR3 CASSPSGTNNEQFF. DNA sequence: TGTGCCAGCAGTCCTAGCGGGACCAACAATGAGCAGTTCTTC.